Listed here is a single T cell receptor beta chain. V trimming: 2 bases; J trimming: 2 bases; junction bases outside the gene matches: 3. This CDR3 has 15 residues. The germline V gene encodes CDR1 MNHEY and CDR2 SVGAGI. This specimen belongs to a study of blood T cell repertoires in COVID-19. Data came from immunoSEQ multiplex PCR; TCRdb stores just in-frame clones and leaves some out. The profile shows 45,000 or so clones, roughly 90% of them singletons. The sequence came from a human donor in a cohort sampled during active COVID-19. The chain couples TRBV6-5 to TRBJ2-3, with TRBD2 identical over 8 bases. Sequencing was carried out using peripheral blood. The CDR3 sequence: CASSYQRGTTDTQYF. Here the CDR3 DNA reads TGTGCCAGCAGTTACCAGCGGGGGACCACAGATACGCAGTATTTT.